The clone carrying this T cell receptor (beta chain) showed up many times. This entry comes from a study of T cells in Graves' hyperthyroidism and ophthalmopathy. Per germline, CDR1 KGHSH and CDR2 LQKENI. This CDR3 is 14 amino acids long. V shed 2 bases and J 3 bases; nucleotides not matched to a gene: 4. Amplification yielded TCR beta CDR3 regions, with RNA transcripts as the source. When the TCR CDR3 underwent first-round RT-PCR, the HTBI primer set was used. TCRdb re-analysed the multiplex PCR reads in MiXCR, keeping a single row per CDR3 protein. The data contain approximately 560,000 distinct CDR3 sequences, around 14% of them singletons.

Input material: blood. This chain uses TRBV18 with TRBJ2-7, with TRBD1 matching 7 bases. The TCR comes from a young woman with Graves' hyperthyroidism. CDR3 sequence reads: CASSPKRQGYEQYF. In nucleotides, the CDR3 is TGTGCCAGCTCACCAAAGCGACAGGGCTACGAGCAGTACTTC. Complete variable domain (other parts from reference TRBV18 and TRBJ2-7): NAGVMQNPRHLVRRRGQEARLRCSPMKGHSHVYWYRQLPEEGLKFMVYLQKENIIDESGMPKERFSAEFPKEGPSILRIQQVVRGDSAAYFCASSPKRQGYEQYFGPGTRLTVT.